Sequencing of this TCR beta chain was carried out in a study of cytomegalovirus exposure and HLA in healthy donors. General observations from the study: Within an earlier analysis, most TCR beta V segments proved productive either about 90% or about 30% of the time.

V lost 11 bases to trimming and J lost 5 bases, with 7 bases between them. The CDR3 is made up of 10 amino acids. Germline CDR1 MNHNS, CDR2 SASEGT. Use of 60 Vbeta and 13 Jbeta primers characterized the PCR. Produced via immunoSEQ multiplex PCR; TCRdb's table is partial and in-frame only. The repertoire holds around 150,000 clones, with roughly 80% as singletons. Comment on this clone: Its antigen is undetermined.

This TCR was sampled from a woman in her 30s in good health and CMV-seropositive. V is TRBV6-1 and J is TRBJ2-1; D ambiguous. Specimen: PBMCs. CDR3 protein: CAVGDNEQFF. The CDR3 DNA sequence: TGTGCCGTGGGCGACAATGAGCAGTTCTTC.